One and the same sample provided the 17 T cell receptor delta chains below, sequenced in a study of γδ T cells in repeated Plasmodium falciparum infection (dated by TCRdb to the early 2020s). The library came from multiplex PCR. Instrument used: Illumina MiSeq. Clonotypes were called again by TCRdb from the public reads via CATT, and duplicate nucleotide sequences were then merged into one entry. Within this sample are around 82,000 delta-chain clones, with over 1.3% of them counted one time only. The top ten constitute 8.5% to 10% of the sample. For bulk TCR repertoire analysis, Vgamma9/Vdelta2+ and Vdelta2-negative gammadelta T cell populations were flow-sorted out of peripheral blood mononuclear cells. The sample was gamma-delta T cells from blood. These receptors all stem from a pool of human donors (malaria-infected and uninfected, not separated).

This clone has just a few counts. TCRdb's protein, taken from a much larger clone, differs from this DNA's translation at residue 4, likely owing to a read error; the protein displayed comes from the DNA. The chain uses TRDV2 and TRDJ1, with TRDD3 identical over 11 bases. Germline matching of the DNA provided the J gene here, since TCRdb leaves it blank. CDR3 length equals 18 residues. From germline, CDR1 is GEAIGNYY and CDR2 EKD. DNA for the CDR3: TGTGCCTGTGGCACCGTCTTAATGGGGGATACGGGATCCGATAAACTCATCTTT. Translated: CACGTVLMGDTGSDKLIF.

In the case of this clone: For this DNA, TCRdb reports the protein of a much larger clone, which diverges at residue 17, most likely from a read error; the protein presented here is translated directly from the DNA. The rearrangement links TRDV1 to TRDJ1, with 9 positions matching TRDD3. Here the J gene came from matching the DNA to germline, since TCRdb omits it. There are 22 residues in the CDR3. Germline-derived CDR1 and CDR2 are TSWWSYY and QGS. Unmatched junction bases numbered 26, after V lost 2 bases and J lost 4 bases. CDR3 DNA sequence: TGTGCTCTTGGGGAAAACCCCATTAAGGGGCTGGGGGATCTCCTGTACATCGATAAACTCATCTTT. It translates to CALGENPIKGLGDLLYIDKLIF.

As to this clone: Since a far larger clone is one base different, this is likely a read error. Other DNA sequences in this specimen translate into the identical CDR3. The rearrangement links TRDV2 to TRDJ1, with a possible D match to TRDD3 (6 bases). TCRdb carries no J gene annotation; the J gene was assigned here by matching the DNA with germline. From germline, CDR1 is GEAIGNYY and CDR2 EKD. The CDR3 is 14 amino acids. The CDR3 is CACDRLGYTDKLIF. CDR3 bases: TGTGCCTGTGACCGGCTGGGGTACACCGACAAACTCATCTTT.

In regard to this clone: The TCRdb protein, from a much larger clone, departs from this DNA's translation at residue 19, likely by read error; the protein shown derives from the DNA. The chain uses TRDV1 and TRDJ1; 8 bases agree with TRDD3. There are 21 residues in the CDR3. CDR1 and CDR2 from the germline V gene are TSWWSYY and QGS. DNA of the CDR3: TGTGCTCTTGGGGAACCCGGTGAGCTGGCAGTCACGTACTGGGGGGAGACTAAATTCATCTTT. Translated, it gives CALGEPGELAVTYWGETKFIF.

This clone was found a few times. TCRdb assigns this DNA the protein of a much larger clone, which departs from its translation at residue 7; this likely reflects a read error, and the protein shown comes from translating the DNA. The J gene is TRDJ1, the V gene TRDV2, with TRDD3 matching over 10 bases. Here the J gene was assigned by germline matching of the DNA, as TCRdb has none. Germline V CDR1 and CDR2: GEAIGNYY, EKD. The CDR3 runs 19 residues. The J segment lost 0 bases and the V segment lost 1 base, leaving 13 bases of the junction unmatched. The CDR3 reads CACDTVRDTGGFDTDKLIF. CDR3 nucleotide sequence: TGTGCCTGTGACACGGTGAGGGATACTGGGGGATTTGACACCGATAAACTCATCTTT.

This clone was detected many times. The chain has TRDV1 and TRDJ1; perhaps TRDD2 as D (6 bases). The V and J ends lost 2 bases and 1 base respectively, with 32 bases between them. Germline V gives CDR1 TSWWSYY, CDR2 QGS. CDR3 size: 22 residues. CDR3 coding DNA: TGTGCTCTTGGGGAAGGGAGAACGCGGCTTTCCTATAGATCGACGGCCACCGATAAACTCATCTTT. Residues: CALGEGRTRLSYRSTATDKLIF.

This clone was seen only a few times. This chain connects TRDV2 to TRDJ3; a possible D gene is TRDD3 (6 bases). The J gene, absent from TCRdb, was called here by matching the DNA to germline. V gave up 0 bases and J gave up 0 bases, with 20 bases separating them. This CDR3 is built from 21 residues. Germline CDR1 and CDR2: GEAIGNYY and EKD. CDR3 protein: CACDTVRGGPRSSWDTRQMFF. In nucleotides, the CDR3 is TGTGCCTGTGACACCGTCCGAGGGGGACCCAGGAGCTCCTGGGACACCCGACAGATGTTTTTC.

The table lists this clone with a few counts. A read error likely explains why the TCRdb protein, taken from a much larger clone, differs from this DNA's translation at residue 10; the protein shown is translated from the DNA. This sequence joins TRDV1 and TRDJ1, with D possibly matching TRDD3 (6 bases). This CDR3 spans 19 amino acids. The germline V gene encodes CDR1 TSWWSYY and CDR2 QGS. V was trimmed by 4 bases and J by 2 bases, leaving 26 bases between them. The chain's CDR3 is CALGVSCGDSTCGTDKLIF. CDR3 nucleotides: TGTGCTCTTGGGGTTTCCTGTGGGGATTCTACCTGTGGGACCGATAAACTCATCTTT.

In this sample, this clone turned up many times. V and J are TRDV1 and TRDJ1; D uncertain. The CDR3 runs to 18 residues. Looked up from germline, CDR1 is TSWWSYY and CDR2 is QGS. Trimming removed 0 bases at V and 0 bases at J, with 17 bases between. The CDR3 nucleotides read TGTGCTCTTGGGGAACTGGAAACTTTCCCCGGGTACACCGATAAACTCATCTTT. Amino acids: CALGELETFPGYTDKLIF.

The sample holds many counts of this clone. The protein in TCRdb stems from a much larger clone and differs at residue 7 from this DNA's translation, likely a read error; here the protein is translated from the DNA. This chain uses TRDV1 with TRDJ1, with TRDD3 matching 8 bases. The J gene was not available in TCRdb and was assigned here by matching the DNA to germline segments. Germline V CDR1 and CDR2: TSWWSYY, QGS. Trimming at V came to 2 bases and at J to 8 bases, leaving 22 bases not matched to a gene. The CDR3 spans 19 residues. The CDR3 bases are TGTGCTCTTGGGGAAGCGCCGAGTCCCAACTACTGGGGGGGCTACAAACTCATCTTT. This encodes CALGEAPSPNYWGGYKLIF.

As regards this clone: A far larger clone differs by one base, so this is likely a read error. The same CDR3 is also encoded by other DNA sequences in this sample. As DNA, the CDR3 is TGTGCCTGTGACACCGTGGGGGCAACCACCGATAAACTCATCTTT. Amino acids: CACDTVGATTDKLIF. This chain connects TRDV2 to TRDJ1; perhaps TRDD3 as D (6 bases). The J gene is absent in TCRdb and was assigned here via DNA matching to germline. Per the germline V gene, CDR1 is GEAIGNYY and CDR2 is EKD. The CDR3 sequence is 15 residues long. Trimming took 0 bases from V and 1 from J, leaving 11 bases between them.

With regard to this clone: The protein TCRdb lists belongs to a much larger clone and differs from this DNA's translation at residue 5, which points to a read error; the protein shown is made from the DNA. This chain connects TRDV1 to TRDJ1; TRDD3 matches at 7 bases. V trimming: 4 bases; J trimming: 0 bases; junction bases outside the gene matches: 23. Germline-derived CDR1 and CDR2 are TSWWSYY and QGS. CDR3 size: 21 residues. The CDR3 loop reads CALGGSHPPVLGRVYTDKLIF. The CDR3 bases are TGTGCTCTTGGGGGAAGTCATCCTCCTGTACTGGGGAGGGTCTACACCGATAAACTCATCTTT.

This clone was counted a few times. The TCRdb protein comes from a much larger clone and disagrees with this DNA's translation at residue 10, likely due to a read error; the protein given here is derived from the DNA. The rearrangement uses TRDV2 and TRDJ3; a possible D gene is TRDD3 (6 bases). Here the J gene came from matching the DNA to germline, since TCRdb omits it. The CDR3 extends over 16 amino acids. The V gene's germline CDR1 is GEAIGNYY and CDR2 EKD. The CDR3 DNA is TGTGCCTGTGACACACCAGGATCCTGGGGCACCCGACAGATGTTTTTC. Amino acid sequence: CACDTPGSWGTRQMFF.

There are many counts of this clone. In nucleotides, the CDR3 is TGTGCTCTTGGGGAACTCCCTAACACTGGGGGATACGGGGGTAAACTCATCTTT. This encodes CALGELPNTGGYGGKLIF. The chain combines TRDV1 with TRDJ1; 13 bases match TRDD3. The V gene end was trimmed by 0 bases and the J gene end by 7 bases; junction bases not matched to a gene: 11. CDR1 TSWWSYY and CDR2 QGS come from the germline V gene. The CDR3 is 18 amino acids.

As for this clone: This DNA's translation differs at residue 14 from TCRdb's protein, which comes from a much larger clone; a read error is likely, and the protein shown is translated from the DNA. As DNA, the CDR3 is TGTGCCTGTGACACCACTCCCGTACTGGGGGATACTGCCGCCGATAAACTCATCTTT. It specifies CACDTTPVLGDTAADKLIF. This chain connects TRDV2 to TRDJ1; 12 bases line up with TRDD3. TCRdb records no J gene; here it was assigned by comparing the DNA to germline. Germline assignment: CDR1 GEAIGNYY and CDR2 EKD. The CDR3 contains 19 residues. With V trimmed by 0 bases and J by 3 bases, 13 bases remained unmatched.

There are many counts of this clone. This is likely an artifact of a read error, given a far larger clone one base away. The V gene is TRDV2, the J gene TRDJ1, with D perhaps matching TRDD3 (5 bases). Trimming stripped 0 bases from V and 0 bases from J, with 16 bases between. The length of the CDR3 is 17 residues. Germline V gene lookup returns CDR1 GEAIGNYY and CDR2 EKD. The CDR3 reads CACDTLQGVPYTDKLIF. The DNA for the CDR3 is TGTGCCTGTGACACCCTCCAGGGGGTACCTTACACCGATAAACTCATCTTT.

This clone was detected ten times or more. The protein given by TCRdb reflects a much larger clone and differs at residue 8 from this DNA's translation, likely from a read error; the protein shown is the DNA's translation. This chain connects TRDV1 to TRDJ1; 9 bases are shared with TRDD3. The J gene, not given by TCRdb, was assigned here from a germline match of the nucleotide sequence. Germline V gene data show CDR1 as TSWWSYY and CDR2 as QGS. J gave up 1 base and V 0 bases, and 24 bases lay outside the gene matches. CDR3 length equals 23 residues. CDR3 region: CALGELSPYKRGILGGSTDKLIF. The CDR3, as DNA: TGTGCTCTTGGGGAACTAAGTCCCTACAAGAGGGGGATACTGGGCGGTTCCACCGATAAACTCATCTTT.